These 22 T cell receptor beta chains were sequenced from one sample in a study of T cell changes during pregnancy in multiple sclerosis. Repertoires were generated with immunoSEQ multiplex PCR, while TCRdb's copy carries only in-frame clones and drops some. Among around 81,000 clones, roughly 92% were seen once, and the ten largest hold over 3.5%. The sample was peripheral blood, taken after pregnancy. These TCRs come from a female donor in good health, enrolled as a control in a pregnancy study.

The CDR3 reads CASGRTGGSYEQYF. CDR3 nucleotide sequence: TGTGCCAGCGGACGGACAGGGGGCTCCTACGAGCAGTACTTC. The chain joins TRBV5-6 to TRBJ2-7, with TRBD1 identical over 10 bases. Germline V gene lookup returns CDR1 SGHDT and CDR2 YYEEEE. The trim removed 7 bases at V and 0 bases at J, leaving 4 bases unmatched. The CDR3 runs 14 residues.

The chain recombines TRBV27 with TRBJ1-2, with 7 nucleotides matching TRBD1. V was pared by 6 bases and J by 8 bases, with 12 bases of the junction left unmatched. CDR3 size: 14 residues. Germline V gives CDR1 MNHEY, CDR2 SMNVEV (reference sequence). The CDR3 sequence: CASSQDRRPGGYTF. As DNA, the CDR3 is TGTGCCAGCAGCCAGGACAGGAGGCCTGGGGGCTACACCTTC.

The CDR3 here is CASSVGFTGMGETQYF. Written as DNA, the CDR3 is TGTGCCAGCAGCGTAGGGTTCACAGGGATGGGGGAGACCCAGTACTTC. This chain uses TRBV9 with TRBJ2-5, with D possibly being TRBD1 (6 bases). The V gene's germline CDR1 is SGDLS and CDR2 YYNGEE. V shed 0 bases and J shed 5 bases, with 17 bases lying between them. There are 16 residues in the CDR3.

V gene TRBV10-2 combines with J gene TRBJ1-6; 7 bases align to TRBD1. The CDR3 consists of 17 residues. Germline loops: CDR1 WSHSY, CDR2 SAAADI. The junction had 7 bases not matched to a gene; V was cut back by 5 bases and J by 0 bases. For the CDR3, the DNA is TGCGCCAGCAGTCCGGACAGGCGAGTCTCCTATAATTCACCCCTCCACTTT. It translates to CASSPDRRVSYNSPLHF.

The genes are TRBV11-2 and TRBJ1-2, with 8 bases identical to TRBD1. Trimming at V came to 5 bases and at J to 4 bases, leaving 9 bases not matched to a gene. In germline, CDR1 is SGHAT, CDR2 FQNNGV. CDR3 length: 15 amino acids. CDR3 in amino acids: CASSEQGAVGYGYTF. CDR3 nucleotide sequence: TGTGCCAGCAGCGAGCAGGGGGCCGTCGGCTATGGCTACACCTTC. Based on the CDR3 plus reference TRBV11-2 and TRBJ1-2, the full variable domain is EAGVAQSPRYKIIEKRQSVAFWCNPISGHATLYWYQQILGQGPKLLIQFQNNGVVDDSQLPKDRFSAERLKGVDSTLKIQPAKLEDSAVYLCASSEQGAVGYGYTFGSGTRLTVV.

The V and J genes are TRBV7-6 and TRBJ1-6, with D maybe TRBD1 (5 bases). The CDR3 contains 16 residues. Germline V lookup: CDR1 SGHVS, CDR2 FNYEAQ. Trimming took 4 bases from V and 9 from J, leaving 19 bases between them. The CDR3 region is CASSSGGLHIGSPLHF. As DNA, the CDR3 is TGTGCCAGCAGCTCGGGGGGTCTGCATATTGGTTCACCCCTCCACTTT. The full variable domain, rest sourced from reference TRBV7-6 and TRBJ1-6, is GAGVSQSPRYKVTKRGQDVALRCDPISGHVSLYWYRQALGQGPEFLTYFNYEAQQDKSGLPNDRFSAERPEGSISTLTIQRTEQRDSAMYRCASSSGGLHIGSPLHFGNGTRLTVT.

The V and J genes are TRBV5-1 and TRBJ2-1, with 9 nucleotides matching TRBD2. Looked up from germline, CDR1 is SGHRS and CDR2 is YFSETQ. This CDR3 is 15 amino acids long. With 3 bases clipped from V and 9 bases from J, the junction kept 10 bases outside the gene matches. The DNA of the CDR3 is TGCGCCAGCAGCTCCCCGACTAGCGGCGCCTTTGAGCAGTTCTTC. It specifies CASSSPTSGAFEQFF.

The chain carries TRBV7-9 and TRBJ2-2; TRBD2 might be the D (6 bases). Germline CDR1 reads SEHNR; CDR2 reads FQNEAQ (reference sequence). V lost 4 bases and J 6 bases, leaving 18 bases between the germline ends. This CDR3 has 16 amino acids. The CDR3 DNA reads TGTGCCAGCAGCTCCCCCGTGGAGGGGCTATCCGGGGAGCTGTTTTTT. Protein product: CASSSPVEGLSGELFF. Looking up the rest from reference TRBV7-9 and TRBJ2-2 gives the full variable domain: DTGVSQNPRHKITKRGQNVTFRCDPISEHNRLYWYRQTLGQGPEFLTYFQNEAQLEKSRLLSDRFSAERPKGSFSTLEIQRTEQGDSAMYLCASSSPVEGLSGELFFGEGSRLTVL.

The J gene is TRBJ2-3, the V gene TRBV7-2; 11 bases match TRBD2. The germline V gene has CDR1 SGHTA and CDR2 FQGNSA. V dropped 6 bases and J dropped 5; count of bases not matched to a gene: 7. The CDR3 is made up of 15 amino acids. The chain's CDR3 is CASSISGGAGDTQYF. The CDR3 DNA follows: TGTGCCAGCAGTATTAGCGGGGGGGCCGGAGATACGCAGTATTTT.

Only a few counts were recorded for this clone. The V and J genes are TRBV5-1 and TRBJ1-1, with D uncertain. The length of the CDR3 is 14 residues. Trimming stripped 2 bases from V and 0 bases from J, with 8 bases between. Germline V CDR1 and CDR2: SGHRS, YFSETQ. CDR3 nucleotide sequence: TGCGCCAGCAGCTTCGGTCGGTTGAACACTGAAGCTTTCTTT. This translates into CASSFGRLNTEAFF.

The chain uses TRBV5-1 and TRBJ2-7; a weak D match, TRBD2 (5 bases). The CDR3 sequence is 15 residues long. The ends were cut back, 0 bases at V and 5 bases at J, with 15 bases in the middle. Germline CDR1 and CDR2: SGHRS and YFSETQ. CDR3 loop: CASSLEGAMVDEQYF. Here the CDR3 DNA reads TGCGCCAGCAGCTTGGAGGGAGCTATGGTAGACGAGCAGTACTTC.

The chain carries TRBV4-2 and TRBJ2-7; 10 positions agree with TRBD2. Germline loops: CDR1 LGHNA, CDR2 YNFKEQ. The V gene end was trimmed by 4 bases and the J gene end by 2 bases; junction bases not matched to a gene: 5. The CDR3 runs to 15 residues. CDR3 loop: CASSPGLADPYEQYF. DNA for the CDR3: TGTGCCAGCAGCCCCGGACTAGCGGATCCCTACGAGCAGTACTTC.

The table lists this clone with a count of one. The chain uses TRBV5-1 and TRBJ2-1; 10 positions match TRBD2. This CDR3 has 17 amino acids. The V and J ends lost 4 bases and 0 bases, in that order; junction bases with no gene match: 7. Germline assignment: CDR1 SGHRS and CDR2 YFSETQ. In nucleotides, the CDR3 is TGCGCCAGCAGCCCCCCTACTAGCGGGGACTCCTACAATGAGCAGTTCTTC. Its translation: CASSPPTSGDSYNEQFF.

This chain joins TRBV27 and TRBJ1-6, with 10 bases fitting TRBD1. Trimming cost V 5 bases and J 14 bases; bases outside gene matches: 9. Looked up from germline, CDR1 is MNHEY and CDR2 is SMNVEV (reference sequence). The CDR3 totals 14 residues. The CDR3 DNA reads TGTGCCAGCAGTGACGGGACAGGGGAGCGAGCCCTCCACTTT. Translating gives CASSDGTGERALHF.

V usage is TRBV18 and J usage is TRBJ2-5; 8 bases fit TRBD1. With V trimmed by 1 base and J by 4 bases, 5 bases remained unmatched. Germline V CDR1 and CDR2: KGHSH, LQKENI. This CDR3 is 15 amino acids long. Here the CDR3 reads CASSPLGDRGETQYF. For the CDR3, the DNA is TGTGCCAGCTCACCACTGGGAGACAGGGGAGAGACCCAGTACTTC.

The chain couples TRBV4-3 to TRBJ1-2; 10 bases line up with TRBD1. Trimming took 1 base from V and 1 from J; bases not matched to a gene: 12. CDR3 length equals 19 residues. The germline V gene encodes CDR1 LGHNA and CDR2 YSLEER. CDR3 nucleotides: TGCGCCAGCAGCCAAGGTTTGTTGGAACGGACAGGGGGTAACTATGGCTACACCTTC. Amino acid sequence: CASSQGLLERTGGNYGYTF.

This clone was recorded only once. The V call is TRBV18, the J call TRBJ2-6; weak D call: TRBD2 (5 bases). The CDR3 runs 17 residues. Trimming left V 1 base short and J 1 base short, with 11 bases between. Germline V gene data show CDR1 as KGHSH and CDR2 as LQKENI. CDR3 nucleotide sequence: TGTGCCAGCTCACCACGGTCGGGCGGGTCTGGGGCCAACGTCCTGACTTTC. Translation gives CASSPRSGGSGANVLTF.

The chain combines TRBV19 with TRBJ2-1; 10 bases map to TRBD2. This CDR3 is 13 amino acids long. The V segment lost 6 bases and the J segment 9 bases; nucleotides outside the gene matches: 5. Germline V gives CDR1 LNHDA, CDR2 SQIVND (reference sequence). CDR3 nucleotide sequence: TGTGCCAGTAGCCAAGCGGGAGGGGGTGAGCAGTTCTTC. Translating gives CASSQAGGGEQFF.

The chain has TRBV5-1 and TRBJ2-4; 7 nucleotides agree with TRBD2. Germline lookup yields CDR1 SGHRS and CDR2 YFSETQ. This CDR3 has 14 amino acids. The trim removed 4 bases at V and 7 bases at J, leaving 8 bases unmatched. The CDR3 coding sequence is TGCGCCAGCAGCACGGGGGGAGGGTTGAACATTCAGTACTTC. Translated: CASSTGGGLNIQYF.

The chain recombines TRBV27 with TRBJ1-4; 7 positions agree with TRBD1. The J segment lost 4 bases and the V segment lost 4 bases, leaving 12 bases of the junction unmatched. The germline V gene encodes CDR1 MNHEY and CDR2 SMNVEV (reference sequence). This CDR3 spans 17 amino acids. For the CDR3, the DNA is TGTGCCAGCAGTTCGTTAAGCCCGGGACAGATTAATGAAAAACTGTTTTTT. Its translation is CASSSLSPGQINEKLFF.

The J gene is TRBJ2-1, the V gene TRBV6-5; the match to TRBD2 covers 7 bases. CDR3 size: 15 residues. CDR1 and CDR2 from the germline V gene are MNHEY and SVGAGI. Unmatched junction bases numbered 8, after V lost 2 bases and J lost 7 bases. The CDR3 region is CASSYEGGPLNEQFF. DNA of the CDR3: TGTGCCAGCAGTTACGAGGGAGGGCCCTTAAATGAGCAGTTCTTC.

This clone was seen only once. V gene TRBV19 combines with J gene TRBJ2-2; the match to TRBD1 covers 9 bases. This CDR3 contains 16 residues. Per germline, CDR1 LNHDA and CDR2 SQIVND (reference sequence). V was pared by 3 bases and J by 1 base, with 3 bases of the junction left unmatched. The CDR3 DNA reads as TGTGCCAGTAGTATCGCGGACAGGGGGAACACCGGGGAGCTGTTTTTT. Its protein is CASSIADRGNTGELFF.